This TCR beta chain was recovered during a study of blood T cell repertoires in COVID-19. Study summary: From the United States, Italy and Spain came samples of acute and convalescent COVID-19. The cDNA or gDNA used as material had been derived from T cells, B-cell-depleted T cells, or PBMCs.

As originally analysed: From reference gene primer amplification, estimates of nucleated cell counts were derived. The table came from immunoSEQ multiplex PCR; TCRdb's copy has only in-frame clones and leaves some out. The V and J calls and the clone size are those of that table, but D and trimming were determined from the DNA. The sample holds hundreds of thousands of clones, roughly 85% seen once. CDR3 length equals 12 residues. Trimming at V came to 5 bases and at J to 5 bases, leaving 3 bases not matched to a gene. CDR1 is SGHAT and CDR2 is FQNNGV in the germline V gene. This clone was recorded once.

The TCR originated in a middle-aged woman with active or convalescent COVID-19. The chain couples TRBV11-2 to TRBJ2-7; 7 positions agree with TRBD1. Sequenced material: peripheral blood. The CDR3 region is CASSADRDEQYF. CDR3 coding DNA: TGTGCCAGCAGCGCCGACAGGGACGAGCAGTACTTC.